The source of this T cell receptor (beta chain) is a study of T cells expressing NK-cell markers. About the study: In the group of eight sequenced donors, seven were HCMV-seropositive and one was seronegative.

The length of the CDR3 is 15 residues. Germline V gives CDR1 ENHRY, CDR2 SYGVKD. From its re-call of the 5' RACE reads, TCRdb lists each CDR3 protein once, without DNA. The sample's table shows 550,000 or so distinct CDR3 sequences. What was sequenced was blood T cells: a sorted CD56 or NKG2C T cell subset, CD4+ or CD8+ T cells, or bulk PBMC T cells (not recorded which). This chain uses TRBV10-3 with TRBJ1-2; TCRdb returns TRBD1, unconfirmable since there is no DNA. This TCR came from a man in his late teens or twenties in good health. This chain's CDR3 is CAISESDSQNYGYTF.